These T cell receptor beta chains were read from a single sample in a study of CD8+ T cells in alopecia areata. The assay was immunoSEQ multiplex PCR, and TCRdb's table has in-frame clones only and misses some. This repertoire shows 140,000 to 150,000 clones, 54% found once; its top ten account for around a sixth. The sequencing here drew on CD8+ T cells sorted from blood, taken at week 4, from a patient treated with tofacitinib. These receptors came from a human donor with alopecia areata. The CDR3 runs from the conserved cysteine through the conserved F or W. The D gene is left open where the match is weak. Clone sizes are given selectively: once, few, many, or a class where the clone is expanded.

abundance,d_gene,v_gene,j_gene,CDR3nt,CDR3aa
NA,TRBD1,TRBV27,TRBJ2-1,TGTGCCAGCAGTTCCGGGACAGGGGTCTCCTACAATGAGCAGTTCTTC,CASSSGTGVSYNEQFF
NA,NA,TRBV29-1,TRBJ1-2,TGCAGCGTTGTGGCAGAGGCTAACTATGGCTACACCTTC,CSVVAEANYGYTF
NA,NA,TRBV5-8,TRBJ1-5,TGTGCCAGCAGCTTGGGGGGGGATCAGCCCCAGCATTTT,CASSLGGDQPQHF
NA,NA,TRBV29-1,TRBJ2-3,TGCAGCGTTGTGACTGAAAACACAGATACGCAGTATTTT,CSVVTENTDTQYF
NA,TRBD1,TRBV6-5,TRBJ1-6,TGTGCCAGCAGTTACATGGACAGGACTAATTCACCCCTCCACTTT,CASSYMDRTNSPLHF
NA,NA,TRBV13,TRBJ1-2,TGTGCCAGCAGCAGAGACAGGTTTAACTATGGCTACACCTTC,CASSRDRFNYGYTF
NA,NA,TRBV5-6,TRBJ1-1,TGTGCCAGCAGCTGGAGTGAACAGTCCTCATTTTCTGAAGCTTTCTTT,CASSWSEQSSFSEAFF
NA,NA,TRBV6-5,TRBJ2-5,TGTGCCAGCAGTTACCTTGGGACAAGGGAGACCCAGTACTTC,CASSYLGTRETQYF
few,NA,TRBV28,TRBJ1-1,TGTGCCAGCACCCTTCCCAAGGACGCTGAAGCTTTCTTT,CASTLPKDAEAFF
NA,NA,TRBV27,TRBJ1-2,TGTGCCAGCAGGGGGACGGGCTATGGCTACACCTTC,CASRGTGYGYTF
once,NA,TRBV7-9,TRBJ2-6,TGTGCCAGCAGCGGACAGATTATCGCCAACGTCCTGACTTTC,CASSGQIIANVLTF
NA,TRBD1,TRBV5-6,TRBJ1-6,TGTGCCAGCAGCTGGGACAGGGGTCCACCCCTCCACTTT,CASSWDRGPPLHF
few,NA,TRBV7-3,TRBJ2-7,TGTGCCAGCAGCTTAATAGGTTCCCACGAGCAGTACTTC,CASSLIGSHEQYF
few,NA,TRBV7-9,TRBJ1-2,TGTGCCAGCAGCTTCCGTGGTAGGGGTGGCTATGGCTACACCTTC,CASSFRGRGGYGYTF
NA,NA,TRBV2,TRBJ1-1,TGTGCCAGCAGTGATGTAAAGGGCCAAGCTTTCTTT,CASSDVKGQAFF
few,NA,TRBV23-1,TRBJ2-7,TGCGCCAGCAAGTATGCAGGGGTCTACGAGCAGTACTTC,CASKYAGVYEQYF
few,NA,TRBV30,TRBJ1-1,TGTGCCTGGAGTGTAGTGGCAGGCACTGAAGCTTTCTTT,CAWSVVAGTEAFF
NA,NA,TRBV7-9,TRBJ1-2,TGTGCCAGCAGCTTAGACAGCTTAGACGGCTACACCTTC,CASSLDSLDGYTF
once,NA,TRBV5-6,TRBJ1-2,TGTGCCAGCAGCCAGCGGCCGGGGCTATCTAACTATGGCTACACCTTC,CASSQRPGLSNYGYTF
NA,NA,TRBV5-1,TRBJ1-1,TGCGCCAGCAGCTTGTGGGACCCGGCAACTGAAGCTTTCTTT,CASSLWDPATEAFF
NA,TRBD2,TRBV7-9,TRBJ2-2,TGTGCCAGCAGCTTTGTGACTAGCCAGACCGGGGAGCTGTTTTTT,CASSFVTSQTGELFF
NA,NA,TRBV2,TRBJ1-6,TGTGCCAGCAGTCGGCTAAGCTCCTATAATTCACCCCTCCACTTT,CASSRLSSYNSPLHF
NA,NA,TRBV27,TRBJ2-1,TGTGCCAGCAGTTTATTAGGCGGATTAAATGAGCAGTTCTTC,CASSLLGGLNEQFF
NA,NA,TRBV5-6,TRBJ1-5,TGTGCCAGCAGCTTGTCAGGGAGACAGCCCCAGCATTTT,CASSLSGRQPQHF
few,TRBD1,TRBV28,TRBJ2-1,TGTGCCAGCGTGACAGGGATGTCGGATGAGCAGTTCTTC,CASVTGMSDEQFF
NA,TRBD2,TRBV6-1,TRBJ2-1,TGTGCCAGCAGTGAGCAACTGAGCGGGGGGGCCAAAGGCAATGAGCAGTTCTTC,CASSEQLSGGAKGNEQFF
NA,TRBD2,TRBV7-9,TRBJ2-7,TGTGCCAGCAGCTTAGAGCGGGGGGGCTACGAGCAGTACTTC,CASSLERGGYEQYF
NA,NA,TRBV7-9,TRBJ2-3,TGTGCCAGCAGCTTATTGGCCGTGTCCAGGTATACGCAGTATTTT,CASSLLAVSRYTQYF
NA,NA,TRBV6-5,TRBJ2-3,TGTGCCAGCACCAAGCTCCCAGGGGATACGCAGTATTTT,CASTKLPGDTQYF
NA,NA,TRBV7-9,TRBJ2-7,TGTGCCAGCAGCTTACCCCGGTCGGGAGTTAGGGAGGAGCAGTACTTC,CASSLPRSGVREEQYF
NA,NA,TRBV29-1,TRBJ1-1,TGCAGCGTTGAGGGTAGGAACACTGAAGCTTTCTTT,CSVEGRNTEAFF
NA,NA,TRBV15,TRBJ1-1,TGTGCCACCAGGAGTCGGAACACTGAAGCTTTCTTT,CATRSRNTEAFF
once,NA,TRBV27,TRBJ2-1,TGTGCCACCAGAGGGGACAATGAGCAGTTCTTC,CATRGDNEQFF
NA,NA,TRBV7-9,TRBJ2-3,TGTGCCAGCAGCTTAGTTGAGGACACAGATACGCAGTATTTT,CASSLVEDTDTQYF
few,TRBD1,TRBV7-9,TRBJ1-5,TGTGCCAGCAGCTTCGCAGGGGGTAATCAGCCCCAGCATTTT,CASSFAGGNQPQHF
few,NA,TRBV29-1,TRBJ1-2,TGCAGCGTTGAAGATCCTAACTATGGCTACACCTTC,CSVEDPNYGYTF
NA,NA,TRBV27,TRBJ1-2,TGTGCCAGCAGTCCCATCGGCGCAATGTATGGCTACACCTTC,CASSPIGAMYGYTF
few,TRBD1,TRBV27,TRBJ2-5,TGTGCCAGCAGTCCCTTACACTCCGACAGGGGGCCTCGAGAGACCCAGTACTTC,CASSPLHSDRGPRETQYF
NA,NA,TRBV7-9,TRBJ1-1,TGTGCCAGCAGCTTAGCAAAGGAGGAAGCTTTCTTT,CASSLAKEEAFF
NA,NA,TRBV10-3,TRBJ2-3,TGTGCCATCAGCGAAACAGGGTCGGGGGATACGCAGTATTTT,CAISETGSGDTQYF
NA,NA,TRBV2,TRBJ2-7,TGTGCCAGCAGTCAAGGCACAACCCTGTACGAGCAGTACTTC,CASSQGTTLYEQYF
NA,NA,TRBV15,TRBJ1-2,TGTGCCACCAGCGCAGACATCCTCTATGGCTACACCTTC,CATSADILYGYTF
NA,NA,TRBV5-6,TRBJ1-5,TGTGCCAGCAGCTTAGGGGGATTTGGCAATCAGCCCCAGCATTTT,CASSLGGFGNQPQHF
NA,TRBD1,TRBV10-3,TRBJ2-2,TGTGCCATCAGTGATGCCGGACAGGGGGACATCGGGGAGCTGTTTTTT,CAISDAGQGDIGELFF